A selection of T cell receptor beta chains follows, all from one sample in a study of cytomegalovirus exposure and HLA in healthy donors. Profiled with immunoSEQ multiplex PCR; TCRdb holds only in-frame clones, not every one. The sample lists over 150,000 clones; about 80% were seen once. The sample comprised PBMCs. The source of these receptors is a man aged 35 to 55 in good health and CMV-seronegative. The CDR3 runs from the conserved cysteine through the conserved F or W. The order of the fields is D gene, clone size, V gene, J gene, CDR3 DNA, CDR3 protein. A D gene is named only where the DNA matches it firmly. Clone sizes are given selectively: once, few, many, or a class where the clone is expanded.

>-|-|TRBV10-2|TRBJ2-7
TGCGCCAGCAGTGAGTCACCTAGTCCCTACGAGCAGTACTTC
CASSESPSPYEQYF
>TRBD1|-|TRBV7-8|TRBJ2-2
TGTGCCAGCAGCTGGACCGGGACAGGGCCTTACACCGGGGAGCTGTTTTTT
CASSWTGTGPYTGELFF
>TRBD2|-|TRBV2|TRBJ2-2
TGTGCCAGCAGGGCGAGGGGGGGACTAGCGGGAGTGCAGGAGCTGTTTTTT
CASRARGGLAGVQELFF
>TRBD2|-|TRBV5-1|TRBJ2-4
TGCGCCAGCAGCTTCCTACCTAGCGGCGTAGCCAAAAACATTCAGTACTTC
CASSFLPSGVAKNIQYF
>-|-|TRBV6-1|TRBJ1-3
TGTGCCAGCACAACAAGTCTCTCTGGAAACACCATATATTTT
CASTTSLSGNTIYF
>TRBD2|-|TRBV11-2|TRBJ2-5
TGTGCCAGCAGCCGCAGCCAGGGAGCGGGGCTCCAAGAGACCCAGTACTTC
CASSRSQGAGLQETQYF
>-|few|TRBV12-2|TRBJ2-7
TGTGCAAGTCGCCACTCTACGGGACAGGGAGACTCCTACGAGCAGTACTTC
CASRHSTGQGDSYEQYF
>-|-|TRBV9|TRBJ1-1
TGTGCCAGCAGCGTAGGACAGGTGAACACTGAAGCTTTCTTT
CASSVGQVNTEAFF
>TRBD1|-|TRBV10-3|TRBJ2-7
TGTGCCATCATAAGGACAGGGCCCCTGGACGCACCTAATTACGAGCAGTACTTC
CAIIRTGPLDAPNYEQYF
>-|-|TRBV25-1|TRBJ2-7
TGTGCCAGCATGGCAGGGTCCCACGAGCAGTACTTC
CASMAGSHEQYF
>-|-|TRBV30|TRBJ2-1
TGTGCCTGGAGTCATCCACAGGGATCCAGTGAGCAGTTCTTC
CAWSHPQGSSEQFF
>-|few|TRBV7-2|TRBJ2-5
TGTGCCAGCAGCTCCCAAGGGGGAAACCAAGAGACCCAGTACTTC
CASSSQGGNQETQYF
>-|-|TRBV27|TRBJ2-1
TGTGCCAGCAGTTTAGTTAGTATCTACAATGAGCAGTTCTTC
CASSLVSIYNEQFF
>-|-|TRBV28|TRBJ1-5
TGTGCCAGCAGTTTTACCGGCCCGGGGGACAATCAGCCCCAGCATTTT
CASSFTGPGDNQPQHF
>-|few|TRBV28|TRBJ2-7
TGTGCCAGCAGTTTCGTCGGGGGCTCCTACGAGCAGTACTTC
CASSFVGGSYEQYF
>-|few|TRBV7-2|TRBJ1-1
TGTGCCAGCAGCGCGGGAGGGGGGTCTGAAGCTTTCTTT
CASSAGGGSEAFF
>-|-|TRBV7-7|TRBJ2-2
TGTGCTAGCAGCTTAGTAGTGAACACCGGGGAGCTGTTTTTT
CASSLVVNTGELFF
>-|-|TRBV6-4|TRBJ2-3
TGTGCCAGCAGTGAGAGGCCGAGCACAGATACGCAGTATTTT
CASSERPSTDTQYF
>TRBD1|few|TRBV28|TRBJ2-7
TGTGCCAGCAGCCCGGGACAGCCCCCCCACGAGCAGTACTTC
CASSPGQPPHEQYF
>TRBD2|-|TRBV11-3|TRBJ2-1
TGTGCCAGCAGCTTAGGAGGACTAGCGGGAGAGGAGCAGTTCTTC
CASSLGGLAGEEQFF
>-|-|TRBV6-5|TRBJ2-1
TGTGCCAGCAGTTACGAGTACGAGCGGAAAAACAATGAGCAGTTCTTC
CASSYEYERKNNEQFF
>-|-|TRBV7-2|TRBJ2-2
TGTGCCAGCAGCTTAGTCGGAACTAGCTTCACCGGGGAGCTGTTTTTT
CASSLVGTSFTGELFF
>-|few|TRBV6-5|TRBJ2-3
TGTGCCAGCAGTTACTCGGCAGGATTCACAGATACGCAGTATTTT
CASSYSAGFTDTQYF
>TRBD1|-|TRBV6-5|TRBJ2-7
TGTGCCACCAACGACAGGGGGGCCGAGCAGTACTTC
CATNDRGAEQYF
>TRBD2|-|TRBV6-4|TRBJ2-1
TGTGCCAGCAGTGACATTGCGGGAGGGCTCAATGAGCAGTTCTTC
CASSDIAGGLNEQFF
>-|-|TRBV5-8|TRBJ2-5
TGTGCCAGCAGCTTAATCAGGGTTGAGACCCAGTACTTC
CASSLIRVETQYF
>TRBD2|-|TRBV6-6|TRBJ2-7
TGTGCCAGCAGTTCCCCCCTTGCGGGAGGGCTATACGAGCAGTACTTC
CASSSPLAGGLYEQYF
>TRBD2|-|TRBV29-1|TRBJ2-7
TGCAGCGTTGACCGACTAGCGGGGTCCTACGAGCAGTACTTC
CSVDRLAGSYEQYF
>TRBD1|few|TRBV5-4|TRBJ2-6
TGTGCCAGCAGCTATAGTCCCCGGGACAGGATCTCTGGGGCCAACGTCCTGACTTTC
CASSYSPRDRISGANVLTF
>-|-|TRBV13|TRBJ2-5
TGTGCCAGCAGCTATGGGCTCCAAGAGACCCAGTACTTC
CASSYGLQETQYF
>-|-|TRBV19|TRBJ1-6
TGTGCCAGTAGCCCCGACAGTGAAATTTCACCCCTCCACTTT
CASSPDSEISPLHF
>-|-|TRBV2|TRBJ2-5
TGTGCCAGCTCACGGGACTTGCAAGAGACCCAGTACTTC
CASSRDLQETQYF
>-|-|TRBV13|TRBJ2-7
TGTGCCAGCAGCTTACTTCCCGGGTTGGAGCAGTACTTC
CASSLLPGLEQYF
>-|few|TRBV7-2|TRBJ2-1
TGTGCCAGCAGCCCCACCCGGGGGTTTGACCCCAATGAGCAGTTCTTC
CASSPTRGFDPNEQFF
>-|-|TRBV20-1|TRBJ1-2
TGCAGTGCCGGAGCGAGCTATGGCTACACCTTC
CSAGASYGYTF
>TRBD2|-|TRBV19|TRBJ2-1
TGTGCCAGTAGTGTACGGGAGGGCCTATCCTACAATGAGCAGTTCTTC
CASSVREGLSYNEQFF
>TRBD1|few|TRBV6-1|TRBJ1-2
TGTGCCAGCAGTCAGGGGGGCAACTGGGGCTACACCTTC
CASSQGGNWGYTF
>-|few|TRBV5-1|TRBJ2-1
TGCGCCAGCAGCTTGGGGGCAATAGGGGATGAGCAGTTCTTC
CASSLGAIGDEQFF
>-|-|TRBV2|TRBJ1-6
TGTGCCAGCAGACAAAATAATTCACCCCTCCACTTT
CASRQNNSPLHF